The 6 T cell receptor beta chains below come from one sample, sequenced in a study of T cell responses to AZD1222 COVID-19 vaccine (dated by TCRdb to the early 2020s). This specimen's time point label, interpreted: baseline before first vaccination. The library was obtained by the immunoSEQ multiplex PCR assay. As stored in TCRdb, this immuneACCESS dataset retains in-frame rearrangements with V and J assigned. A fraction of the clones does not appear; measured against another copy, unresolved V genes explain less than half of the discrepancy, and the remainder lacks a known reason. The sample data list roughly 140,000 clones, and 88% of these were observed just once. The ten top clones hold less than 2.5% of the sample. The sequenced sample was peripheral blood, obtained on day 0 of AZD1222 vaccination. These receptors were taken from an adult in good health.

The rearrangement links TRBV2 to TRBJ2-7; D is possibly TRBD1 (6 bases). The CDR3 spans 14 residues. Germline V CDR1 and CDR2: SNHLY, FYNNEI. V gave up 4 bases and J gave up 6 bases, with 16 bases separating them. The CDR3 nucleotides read TGTGCCAGCAGTGGGACAGCTTTCTCTCTCGAGCAGTACTTC. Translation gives CASSGTAFSLEQYF.

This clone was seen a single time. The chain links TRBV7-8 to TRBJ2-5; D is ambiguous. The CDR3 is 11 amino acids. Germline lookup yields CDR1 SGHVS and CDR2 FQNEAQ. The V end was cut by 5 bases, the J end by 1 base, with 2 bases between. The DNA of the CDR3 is TGTGCCAGCAGCCTCCAAGAGACCCAGTACTTC. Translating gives CASSLQETQYF.

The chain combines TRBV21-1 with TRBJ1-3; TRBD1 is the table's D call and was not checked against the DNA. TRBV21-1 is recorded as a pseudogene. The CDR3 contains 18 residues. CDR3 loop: CASPTGQGARVSGNTIYF. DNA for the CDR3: TGTGCCAGTCCTACCGGACAGGGGGCGAGAGTTTCCGGAAACACCATATATTTT.

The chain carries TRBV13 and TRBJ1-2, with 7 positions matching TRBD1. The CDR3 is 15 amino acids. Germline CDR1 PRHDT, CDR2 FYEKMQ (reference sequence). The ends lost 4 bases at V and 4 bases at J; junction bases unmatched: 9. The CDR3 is CASSSGTGTAYGYTF. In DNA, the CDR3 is TGTGCCAGCAGCTCTGGAACCGGGACAGCCTATGGCTACACCTTC.

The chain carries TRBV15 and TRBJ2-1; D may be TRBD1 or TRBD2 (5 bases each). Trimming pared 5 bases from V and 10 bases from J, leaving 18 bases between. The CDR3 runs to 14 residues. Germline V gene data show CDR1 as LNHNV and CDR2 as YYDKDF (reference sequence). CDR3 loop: CATSRDLTPWEQFF. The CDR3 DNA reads TGTGCCACCAGCCGGGACCTAACCCCTTGGGAGCAGTTCTTC.

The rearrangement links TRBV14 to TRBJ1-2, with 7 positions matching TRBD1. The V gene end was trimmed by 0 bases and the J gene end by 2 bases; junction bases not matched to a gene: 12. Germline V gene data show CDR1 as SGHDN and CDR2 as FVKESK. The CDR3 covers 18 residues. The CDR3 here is CASSQDLRQGSANYGYTF. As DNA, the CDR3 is TGTGCCAGCAGCCAAGATCTGAGACAGGGCAGTGCGAACTATGGCTACACCTTC.